This is a list of T cell receptor beta chains from one sample in a study of cytomegalovirus exposure and HLA in healthy donors. The repertoire was sequenced with immunoSEQ multiplex PCR; TCRdb's copy has only in-frame clones and lacks some. The sample lists approximately 100,000 clones; approximately 80% were seen once. Sequencing input: PBMCs. The receptors stem from a woman aged 18-29 years in good health and CMV-seropositive. Both conserved end residues are trimmed from each CDR3.

length	V	J	CDR3
13	TRBV30	TRBJ1-2	AWSLKDSRFYGYT
13	TRBV5-1	TRBJ2-2	ASSLSGSEGGELF
13	TRBV5-6	TRBJ2-7	ASSLVGTGDYEQY
14	TRBV19	TRBJ2-2	ASNLAGGSNTGELF
11	TRBV6-5	TRBJ1-1	ASSKKGGTEAF
13	TRBV6-1	TRBJ1-4	ASSGWGPTNEKLF
13	TRBV5-1	TRBJ2-7	ASSPTSGGGYEQY
15	TRBV4-1	TRBJ2-3	ASSQDVPGSASDTQY
12	TRBV29-1	TRBJ2-1	SGVLAGWLDEQF
13	TRBV30	TRBJ1-5	AWKPDSGGNQPQH
11	TRBV6-5	TRBJ1-2	ASSLNSDRAYT
10	TRBV5-3	TRBJ2-7	ARRIGGSEQY
13	TRBV28	TRBJ2-1	ASSLELAGGGEQF
11	TRBV5-1	TRBJ1-5	ASSPSLNQPQH
12	TRBV29-1	TRBJ2-5	SVEDPGARETQY
13	TRBV27	TRBJ1-5	ASSPSGGARQPQH
16	TRBV28	TRBJ2-1	ASSLYLAGADSYNEQF
12	TRBV7-9	TRBJ2-3	ASLWEGRPDTQY
9	TRBV20-1	TRBJ2-3	SAGRLDTQY
13	TRBV11-2	TRBJ1-1	ASSITAQVRTEAF
16	TRBV2	TRBJ2-3	ASSGPPQGVVRTDTQY
12	TRBV2	TRBJ2-7	ASSLAGGPAEQY
9	TRBV20-1	TRBJ1-4	SARAQEKLF
15	TRBV5-6	TRBJ1-2	ASSSLGTGSHLWGYT
12	TRBV2	TRBJ1-4	ASRVQPTNEKLF
12	TRBV5-1	TRBJ1-1	ASSSGLVNTEAF
13	TRBV14	TRBJ2-1	ASSRGLSSYNEQF
14	TRBV28	TRBJ1-5	ASSLFTGTGNQPQH
14	TRBV29-1	TRBJ2-1	SVEDYEGSSYNEQF
11	TRBV2	TRBJ2-7	ASSENLFYEQY
13	TRBV19	TRBJ2-1	ASSTGLARGNEQF
10	TRBV2	TRBJ1-3	ATREVGNTIY
11	TRBV28	TRBJ2-5	ASSLGYQETQY
14	TRBV30	TRBJ2-7	AWSHPDRGQNYEQY
13	TRBV6-5	TRBJ2-1	ASSSLTVSYNEQF
16	TRBV11-2	TRBJ2-2	ASSLEPGLAFNPGELF
13	TRBV7-9	TRBJ1-2	ASSPGQAYNYGYT
10	TRBV30	TRBJ2-7	AWKQPNYEQY
9	TRBV19	TRBJ1-4	AGGVREKLF
11	TRBV7-9	TRBJ2-7	ASTPGQYYEQY
14	TRBV5-4	TRBJ1-1	ASSLDEQVSNTEAF
12	TRBV7-8	TRBJ2-1	ASSSSGLLNEQF
9	TRBV5-1	TRBJ2-1	ASSAGPVSI
14	TRBV7-6	TRBJ2-5	ASSLGLADIGETQY
12	TRBV19	TRBJ2-5	ASSRTGGKETQY
11	TRBV28	TRBJ1-3	ATFDSSGNTIY